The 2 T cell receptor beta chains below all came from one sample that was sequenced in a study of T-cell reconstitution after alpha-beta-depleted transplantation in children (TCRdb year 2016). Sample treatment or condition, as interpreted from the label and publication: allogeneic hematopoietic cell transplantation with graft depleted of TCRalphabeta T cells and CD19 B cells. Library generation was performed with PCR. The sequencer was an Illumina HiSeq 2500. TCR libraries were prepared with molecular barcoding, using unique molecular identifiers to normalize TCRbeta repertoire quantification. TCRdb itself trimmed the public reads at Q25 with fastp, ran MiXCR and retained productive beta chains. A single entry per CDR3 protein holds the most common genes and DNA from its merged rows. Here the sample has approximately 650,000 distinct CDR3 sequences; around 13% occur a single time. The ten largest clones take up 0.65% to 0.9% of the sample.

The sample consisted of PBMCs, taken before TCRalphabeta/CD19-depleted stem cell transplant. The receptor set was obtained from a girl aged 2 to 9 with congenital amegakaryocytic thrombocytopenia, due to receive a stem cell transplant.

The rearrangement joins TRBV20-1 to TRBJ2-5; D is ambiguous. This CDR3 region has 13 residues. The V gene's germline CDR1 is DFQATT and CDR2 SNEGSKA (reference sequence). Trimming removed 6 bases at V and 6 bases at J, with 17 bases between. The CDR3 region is CSAHIPARQTQYF. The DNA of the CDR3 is TGCAGTGCCCATATCCCGGCCCGGCAGACCCAGTACTTC.

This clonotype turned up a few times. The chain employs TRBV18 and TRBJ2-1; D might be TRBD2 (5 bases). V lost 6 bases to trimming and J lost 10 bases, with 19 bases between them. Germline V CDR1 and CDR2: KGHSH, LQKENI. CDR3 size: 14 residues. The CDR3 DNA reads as TGTGCCAGCTCGGCTTACTGGGAGATCGAAGAGCAGTTCTTC. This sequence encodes CASSAYWEIEEQFF.